The clone carrying this T cell receptor beta chain was counted only a few times. Its antigen is currently unknown. Primers: 60 Vbeta forward and 13 Jbeta reverse. Original data processing: A follow-up analysis tallied tens of millions of unique TCR beta chains, 9 million to 11 million shared. Generated by immunoSEQ multiplex PCR, the TCRdb table keeps only in-frame clones and is missing some. V and J calls and clone size are given by that table; D and trimming were obtained from the DNA. The repertoire holds about 130,000 clones, with about four fifths as singletons. This entry belongs to a study of cytomegalovirus exposure and HLA in healthy donors. General observations from the study: According to the study, 160 or so TCR beta chains were cytomegalovirus-associated.

V was trimmed by 2 bases and J by 11 bases, leaving 20 bases between them. The CDR3 is made up of 15 amino acids. Germline CDR1 reads SGHTS; CDR2 reads YDEGEE. The sequenced sample consisted of PBMCs. The source is a male donor in good health and CMV-seropositive. The gene calls are TRBV5-8 and TRBJ1-3; possibly TRBD1 for D (5 bases). In DNA, the CDR3 is TGTGCCAGCAGCTTCCGACAGTCAGTGGGAACCCCCATATATTTT. Its translation is CASSFRQSVGTPIYF. Drawing the rest from reference TRBV5-8 and TRBJ1-3, the complete variable domain is EAGVTQSPTHLIKTRGQQATLRCSPISGHTSVYWYQQALGLGLQFLLWYDEGEERNRGNFPPRFSGRQFPNYSSELNVNALELEDSALYLCASSFRQSVGTPIYFGEGSWLTVV.